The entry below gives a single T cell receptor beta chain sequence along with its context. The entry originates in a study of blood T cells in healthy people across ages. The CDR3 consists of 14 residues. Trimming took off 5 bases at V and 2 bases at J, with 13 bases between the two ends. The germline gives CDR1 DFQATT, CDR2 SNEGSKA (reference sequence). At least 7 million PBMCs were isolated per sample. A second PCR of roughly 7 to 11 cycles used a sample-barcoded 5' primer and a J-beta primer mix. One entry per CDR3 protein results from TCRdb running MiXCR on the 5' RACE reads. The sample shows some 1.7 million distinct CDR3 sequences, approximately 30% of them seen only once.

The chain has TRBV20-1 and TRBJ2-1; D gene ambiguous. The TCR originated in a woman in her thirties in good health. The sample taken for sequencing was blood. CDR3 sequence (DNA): TGCAGTGCTCCGGGTCCGGCGGCCTACAATGAGCAGTTCTTC. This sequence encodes CSAPGPAAYNEQFF.